These T cell receptor beta chains were read from a single sample in a study of T cell repertoires in ileal Crohn's disease. Clones were read by immunoSEQ multiplex PCR, and TCRdb kept only the in-frame ones, dropping some. This sample yields approximately 30,000 clones, of which over 75% are seen a single time; around 17% belongs to the top ten. Sequences were obtained from ileal tissue. Receptors were obtained from an adult with Crohn's disease. CDR3s include the opening cysteine and the closing phenylalanine or tryptophan. A D gene is named only where the DNA matches it firmly. Clone sizes are given selectively: once, few, many, or a class where the clone is expanded.

D gene	V gene	clone size	J gene	CDR3 DNA	CDR3 protein
TRBD1	TRBV19	.	TRBJ2-7	TGTGCCAGTAGTATACGGACAGGGACCGCGTTCGCGACCTACGAGCAGTACTTC	CASSIRTGTAFATYEQYF
TRBD1	TRBV5-4	once	TRBJ1-1	TGTGCCAGCAGTGAGGGACAGACCAACACTGAAGCTTTCTTT	CASSEGQTNTEAFF
.	TRBV25-1	.	TRBJ1-4	TGTGCCAGCAGTGAAATGGGGGTGAGGGGCAGGGGAGCTGGAAAACTGTTTTTT	CASSEMGVRGRGAGKLFF
.	TRBV2	.	TRBJ2-7	TGTGCCAGCAGAGGAGATTTTCGCGAGCAGTACTTC	CASRGDFREQYF
TRBD2	TRBV4-3	.	TRBJ2-2	TGCGCCAGCAGCCCGTTACTAGCGGGGGGCGCGAACACCGGGGAGCTGTTTTTT	CASSPLLAGGANTGELFF
.	TRBV4-2	.	TRBJ2-7	TGTGCCAGCAGCCAAGATCTGGCGGGGGCTTTATACGAGCAGTACTTC	CASSQDLAGALYEQYF
TRBD1	TRBV5-6	.	TRBJ1-2	TGTGCCAGCAGCTTTCACAGGGGGGTCTATGGCTACACCTTC	CASSFHRGVYGYTF
.	TRBV5-5	.	TRBJ1-5	TGTGCCAGCAGCGCGATGGGGGCAAGCAATCAGCCCCAGCATTTT	CASSAMGASNQPQHF
.	TRBV5-1	.	TRBJ1-4	TGCGCCAGCAGCTCAGGACAGAGTAATGAAAAACTGTTTTTT	CASSSGQSNEKLFF
TRBD1	TRBV18	.	TRBJ2-2	TGTGCCAGCTCTCCGGAAGCAGGGGGCCGCGCCGGGGAGCTGTTTTTT	CASSPEAGGRAGELFF
.	TRBV2	.	TRBJ2-5	TGTGCCAGTCATAGAACCGGGGTACAAGAGACCCAGTACTTC	CASHRTGVQETQYF
TRBD1	TRBV30	.	TRBJ1-5	TGTGCCTGGTCCGACAGGGATCAGCCCCAGCATTTT	CAWSDRDQPQHF
.	TRBV10-3	.	TRBJ1-6	TGTGCCACCAGAAGGTCGGGGATCATACCTTATAATTCACCCCTCCACTTT	CATRRSGIIPYNSPLHF
.	TRBV9	.	TRBJ1-2	TGTGCCAGCAGCGTAGGCGTCCAGGCCCCCTATGGCTACACCTTC	CASSVGVQAPYGYTF
TRBD1	TRBV6-1	once	TRBJ1-1	TGTGCCAGCAGAGACAGGGGCGACATGAACACTGAAGCTTTCTTT	CASRDRGDMNTEAFF
.	TRBV5-1	.	TRBJ2-3	TGCGCCAGCAGGAGGGGGAGCACAGATACGCAGTATTTT	CASRRGSTDTQYF
TRBD2	TRBV25-1	.	TRBJ2-1	TGTGCCAGCAGTGAATCCCGCAGCGGGAGCTCCTACAATGAGCAGTTCTTC	CASSESRSGSSYNEQFF
.	TRBV30	.	TRBJ2-4	TGTGCCTGGAGTGTACCAGGGGCAATAGCCAAAAACATTCAGTACTTC	CAWSVPGAIAKNIQYF